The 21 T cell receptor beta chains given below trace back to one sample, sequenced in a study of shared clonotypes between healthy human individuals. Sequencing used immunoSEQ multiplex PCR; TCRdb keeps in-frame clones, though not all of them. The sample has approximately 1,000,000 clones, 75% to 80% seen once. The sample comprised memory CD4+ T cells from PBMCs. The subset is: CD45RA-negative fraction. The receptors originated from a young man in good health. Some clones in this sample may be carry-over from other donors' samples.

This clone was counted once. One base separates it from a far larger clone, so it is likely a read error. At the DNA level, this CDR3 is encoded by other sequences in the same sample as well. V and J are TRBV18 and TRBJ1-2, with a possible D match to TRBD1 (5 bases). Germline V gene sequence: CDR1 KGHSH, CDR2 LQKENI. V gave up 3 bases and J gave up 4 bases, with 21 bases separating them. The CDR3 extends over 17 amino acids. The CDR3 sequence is CASSPPSLGRGPYGYTF. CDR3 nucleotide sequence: TGTGCCAGCTCACCGCCGTCACTTGGACGGGGCCCCTATGGCTACACCTTC.

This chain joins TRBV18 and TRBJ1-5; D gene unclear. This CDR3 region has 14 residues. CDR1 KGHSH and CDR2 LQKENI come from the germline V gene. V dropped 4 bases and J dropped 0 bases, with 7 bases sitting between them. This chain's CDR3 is CASSLGLSNQPQHF. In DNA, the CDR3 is TGTGCCAGCTCACTTGGACTTAGCAATCAGCCCCAGCATTTT.

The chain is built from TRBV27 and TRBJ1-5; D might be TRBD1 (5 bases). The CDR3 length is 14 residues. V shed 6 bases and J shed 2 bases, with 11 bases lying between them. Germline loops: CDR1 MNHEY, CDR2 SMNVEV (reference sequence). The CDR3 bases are TGTGCCAGCAGGGGGCACCAGGGCAATCAGCCCCAGCATTTT. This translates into CASRGHQGNQPQHF.

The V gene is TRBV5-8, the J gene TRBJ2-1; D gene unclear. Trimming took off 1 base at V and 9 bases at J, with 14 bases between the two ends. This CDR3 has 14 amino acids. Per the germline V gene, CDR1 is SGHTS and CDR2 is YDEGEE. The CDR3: CASSLLSVGGEQFF. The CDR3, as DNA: TGTGCCAGCAGCTTGTTGTCCGTAGGCGGTGAGCAGTTCTTC.

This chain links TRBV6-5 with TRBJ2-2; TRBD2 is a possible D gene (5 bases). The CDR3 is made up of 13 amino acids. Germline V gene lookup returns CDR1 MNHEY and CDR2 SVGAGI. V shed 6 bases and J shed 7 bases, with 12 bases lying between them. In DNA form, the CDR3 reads TGTGCCAGCAGATTAGGACTTGGCGGGGAGCTGTTTTTT. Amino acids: CASRLGLGGELFF.

CDR3 region: CASSHGTRGETQYF. CDR3 nucleotide sequence: TGTGCCAGCAGCCATGGGACTAGGGGGGAGACCCAGTACTTC. The chain is built from TRBV5-4 and TRBJ2-5, with 8 bases aligning to TRBD2. CDR3 length: 14 amino acids. Trimming removed 4 bases from V and 5 bases from J; junction bases left unmatched: 7. Germline values: CDR1 SGHNT, CDR2 YYREEE (reference sequence).

For the CDR3, the DNA is TGTGCCAGCAGCTTCGACAGGGGGCGTCTCGAGACCCAGTACTTC. This codes for CASSFDRGRLETQYF. The chain joins TRBV11-2 to TRBJ2-5; 10 bases match TRBD1. Germline assignment: CDR1 SGHAT and CDR2 FQNNGV. The V and J ends lost 3 bases and 5 bases, in that order; junction bases with no gene match: 6. The CDR3 is made up of 15 amino acids.

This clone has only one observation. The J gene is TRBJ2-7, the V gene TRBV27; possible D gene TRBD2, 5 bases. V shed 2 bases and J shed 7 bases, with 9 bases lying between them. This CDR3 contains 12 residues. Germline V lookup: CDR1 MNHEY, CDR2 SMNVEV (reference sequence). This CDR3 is CASSLTTGEQYF. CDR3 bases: TGTGCCAGCAGTTTAACGACGGGGGAGCAGTACTTC.

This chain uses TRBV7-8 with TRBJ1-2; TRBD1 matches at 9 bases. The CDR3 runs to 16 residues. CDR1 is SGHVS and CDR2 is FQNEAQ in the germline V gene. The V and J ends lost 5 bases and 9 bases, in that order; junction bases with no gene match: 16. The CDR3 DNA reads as TGTGCCAGCAGCCCGAGGACAGGGGAAGGTCTTAGTCGCTACACCTTC. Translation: CASSPRTGEGLSRYTF.

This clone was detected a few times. This chain's CDR3 is CASSLTGPYSGRGGETQYF. CDR3 in DNA: TGTGCCAGCAGTTTAACGGGACCATATAGCGGGAGAGGGGGAGAGACCCAGTACTTC. The chain uses TRBV27 and TRBJ2-5; 9 bases agree with TRBD2. J lost 4 bases, V lost 2 bases, and 17 bases had no gene match. Germline CDR1 and CDR2: MNHEY and SMNVEV (reference sequence). This CDR3 is 19 amino acids long.

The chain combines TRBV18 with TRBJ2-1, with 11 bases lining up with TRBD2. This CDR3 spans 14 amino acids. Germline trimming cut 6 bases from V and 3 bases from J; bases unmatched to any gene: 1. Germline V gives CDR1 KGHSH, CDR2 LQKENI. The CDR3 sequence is CASSGLAVYNEQFF. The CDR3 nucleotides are TGTGCCAGCTCGGGACTAGCGGTCTACAATGAGCAGTTCTTC.

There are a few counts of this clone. For the CDR3, the DNA is TGTGCCAGCAGCGGGGTGGGCACTAGCGGAAAAAATGAGCAGTTCTTC. Amino acids: CASSGVGTSGKNEQFF. The chain couples TRBV5-6 to TRBJ2-1; the match to TRBD2 covers 8 bases. Germline CDR1 SGHDT, CDR2 YYEEEE. This CDR3 comprises 16 residues. V was clipped by 4 bases and J by 7 bases; unmatched bases: 13.

CDR3 protein: CASSWIQGTEAFF. The CDR3 DNA is TGCGCCAGCAGTTGGATTCAGGGCACTGAAGCTTTCTTT. The chain combines TRBV5-1 with TRBJ1-1; D is perhaps TRBD1 (5 bases). The CDR3 totals 13 residues. Trimming shortened V by 5 bases and J by 4 bases, and 12 bases separated the two germline ends. Germline CDR1 is SGHRS and CDR2 is YFSETQ. The complete variable domain, with remaining parts taken from reference TRBV5-1 and TRBJ1-1, reads KAGVTQTPRYLIKTRGQQVTLSCSPISGHRSVSWYQQTPGQGLQFLFEYFSETQRNKGNFPGRFSGRQFSNSRSEMNVSTLELGDSALYLCASSWIQGTEAFFGQGTRLTVV.

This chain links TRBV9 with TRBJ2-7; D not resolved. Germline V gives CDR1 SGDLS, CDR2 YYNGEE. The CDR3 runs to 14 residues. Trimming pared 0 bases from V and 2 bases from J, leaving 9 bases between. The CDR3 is CASSVDLRTYEQYF. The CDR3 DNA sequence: TGTGCCAGCAGCGTAGATCTGCGGACCTACGAGCAGTACTTC.

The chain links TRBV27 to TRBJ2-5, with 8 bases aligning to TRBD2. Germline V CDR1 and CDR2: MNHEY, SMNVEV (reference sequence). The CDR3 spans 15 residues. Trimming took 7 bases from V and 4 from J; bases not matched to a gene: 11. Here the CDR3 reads CASKTGSGSLETQYF. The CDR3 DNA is TGTGCCAGCAAAACAGGGAGCGGGAGTCTAGAGACCCAGTACTTC.

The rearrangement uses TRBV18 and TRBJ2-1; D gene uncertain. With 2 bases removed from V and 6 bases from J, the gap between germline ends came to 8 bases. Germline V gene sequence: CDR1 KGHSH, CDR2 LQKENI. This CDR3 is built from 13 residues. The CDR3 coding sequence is TGTGCCAGCTCACCAATAAGACTCAATGAGCAGTTCTTC. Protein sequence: CASSPIRLNEQFF.

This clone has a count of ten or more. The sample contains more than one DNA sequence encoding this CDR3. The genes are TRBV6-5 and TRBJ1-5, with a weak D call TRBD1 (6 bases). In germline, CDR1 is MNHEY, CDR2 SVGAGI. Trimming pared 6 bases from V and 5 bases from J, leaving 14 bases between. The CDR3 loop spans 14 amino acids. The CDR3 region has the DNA TGTGCCAGCAGGAAAGGACAGAAATATCAGCCCCAGCATTTT. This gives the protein CASRKGQKYQPQHF.

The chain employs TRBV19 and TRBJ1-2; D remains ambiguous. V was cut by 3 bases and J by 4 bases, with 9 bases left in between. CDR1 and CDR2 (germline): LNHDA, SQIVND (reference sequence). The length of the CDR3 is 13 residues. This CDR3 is CASSIAGSYGYTF. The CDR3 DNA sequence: TGTGCCAGTAGTATCGCGGGTAGCTATGGCTACACCTTC.

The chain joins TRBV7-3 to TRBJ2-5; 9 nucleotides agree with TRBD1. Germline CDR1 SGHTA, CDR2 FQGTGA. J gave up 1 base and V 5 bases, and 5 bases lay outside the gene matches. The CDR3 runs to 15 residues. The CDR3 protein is CASSLGQGTQETQYF. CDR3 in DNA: TGTGCCAGCAGCCTCGGACAGGGGACCCAAGAGACCCAGTACTTC.

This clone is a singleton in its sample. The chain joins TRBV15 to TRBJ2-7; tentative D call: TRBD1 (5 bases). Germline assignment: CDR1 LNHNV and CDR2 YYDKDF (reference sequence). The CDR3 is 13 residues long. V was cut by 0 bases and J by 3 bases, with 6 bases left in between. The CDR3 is CATSRDQGYEQYF. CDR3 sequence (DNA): TGTGCCACCAGCAGAGATCAGGGCTACGAGCAGTACTTC.

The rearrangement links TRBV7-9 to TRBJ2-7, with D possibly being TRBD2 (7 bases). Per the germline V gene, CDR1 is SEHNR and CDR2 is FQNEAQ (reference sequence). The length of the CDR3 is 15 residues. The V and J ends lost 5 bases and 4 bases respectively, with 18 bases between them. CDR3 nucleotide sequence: TGTGCCAGCAGCCCGCCGGGGGGCCGGGAGTACGAGCAGTACTTC. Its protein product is CASSPPGGREYEQYF.